This passage covers 30 T cell receptor beta chains from one sample sequenced in a study of siplizumab effects on memory and regulatory T cells. Repertoires were generated with immunoSEQ multiplex PCR, while TCRdb's copy carries only in-frame clones and drops some. The table shows about 100,000 clones, with around 92% occurring only once. Sequencing input: CD4+ T cells sorted from blood. Source of these receptors: a human donor in good health.

There are a few counts of this clone. The genes are TRBV10-3 and TRBJ1-2; D perhaps matches TRBD1 (6 bases). V was shortened by 5 bases and J by 5 bases, with 15 bases between the two germline ends. This CDR3 has 14 amino acids. Germline values: CDR1 ENHRY, CDR2 SYGVKD. This chain's CDR3 is CAISLTGSWYGYTF. Here the CDR3 DNA reads TGTGCCATCAGTCTAACAGGGAGCTGGTATGGCTACACCTTC.

This chain uses TRBV15 with TRBJ2-2, with 7 bases fitting TRBD1. CDR1 and CDR2 (germline): LNHNV, YYDKDF (reference sequence). This CDR3 spans 15 amino acids. V trimming: 2 bases; J trimming: 0 bases; junction bases outside the gene matches: 0. CDR3 sequence (DNA): TGTGCCACCAGCAGACAGGGGGCGAACACCGGGGAGCTGTTTTTT. It specifies CATSRQGANTGELFF.

This sequence joins TRBV7-9 and TRBJ2-7; weak D call: TRBD1 (6 bases). Between the trimmed V and J ends, which lost 5 bases and 3 bases, there was a span of 8 bases. The germline gives CDR1 SEHNR, CDR2 FQNEAQ (reference sequence). This CDR3 region has 12 residues. CDR3 DNA: TGTGCCAGCAGCCGGACAGACTACGAGCAGTACTTC. Encoded protein: CASSRTDYEQYF.

The chain employs TRBV4-2 and TRBJ1-3; no firm D call. The V end was cut by 4 bases, the J end by 0 bases, with 7 bases between. The CDR3 totals 14 residues. The germline V gene has CDR1 LGHNA and CDR2 YNFKEQ. Here the CDR3 DNA reads TGTGCCAGCAGCCTGGGTCCCTCTGGAAACACCATATATTTT. The encoded protein is CASSLGPSGNTIYF.

CDR3 residues: CAWSGQGNTEAFF. As DNA, the CDR3 is TGTGCCTGGAGTGGACAGGGGAACACTGAAGCTTTCTTT. V gene TRBV30 combines with J gene TRBJ1-1; 7 nucleotides match TRBD1. V shed 1 base, J shed 1 base, and the junction held 0 bases outside the gene matches. Germline V gives CDR1 GTSNPN, CDR2 SVGIG (reference sequence). This CDR3 is 13 amino acids long.

V gene TRBV6-5 combines with J gene TRBJ2-1, with D perhaps being TRBD1 or TRBD2 (5 bases each). The germline V and J ends were trimmed by 6 bases and 3 bases, with 15 bases remaining between them. Germline assignment: CDR1 MNHEY and CDR2 SVGAGI. The CDR3 runs 15 residues. The CDR3, as DNA: TGTGCCAGCAGCCAAGCGGCAGGGTTCTACAATGAGCAGTTCTTC. This encodes CASSQAAGFYNEQFF.

This sequence joins TRBV27 and TRBJ2-7; TRBD1 matches at 7 bases. This CDR3 has 13 residues. Germline-derived CDR1 and CDR2 are MNHEY and SMNVEV (reference sequence). V shed 6 bases and J 3 bases; nucleotides not matched to a gene: 5. The CDR3 is CASSNRGHYEQYF. The CDR3 nucleotides read TGTGCCAGCAGCAACAGGGGTCACTACGAGCAGTACTTC.

The chain employs TRBV7-9 and TRBJ2-1, with 11 nucleotides matching TRBD2. Germline values: CDR1 SEHNR, CDR2 FQNEAQ (reference sequence). J lost 5 bases, V lost 3 bases, and 3 bases had no gene match. The CDR3 length is 15 residues. The CDR3 reads CASSFGSGGDNEQFF. CDR3 nucleotides: TGTGCCAGCAGCTTTGGTAGCGGGGGGGACAATGAGCAGTTCTTC.

The chain carries TRBV7-8 and TRBJ1-3, with a possible D match to TRBD1 (5 bases). The CDR3 loop spans 13 amino acids. The germline V gene encodes CDR1 SGHVS and CDR2 FQNEAQ. V was clipped by 3 bases and J by 5 bases, with 8 bases between them. The CDR3 DNA follows: TGTGCCAGCAGCTTGGGGCATAGAAACACCATATATTTT. Translated, it gives CASSLGHRNTIYF.

The rearrangement joins TRBV28 to TRBJ2-4; TRBD1 might be the D (6 bases). The CDR3 runs 15 residues. Trimming removed 5 bases at V and 1 base at J, with 12 bases between. Germline V gene sequence: CDR1 MDHEN, CDR2 SYDVKM. CDR3 coding DNA: TGTGCCAGCAGTCAACAGGGAGAGGCCAAAAACATTCAGTACTTC. The encoded protein is CASSQQGEAKNIQYF.

This chain links TRBV11-2 with TRBJ1-1; 9 bases align to TRBD1. The CDR3 loop spans 15 amino acids. Germline lookup yields CDR1 SGHAT and CDR2 FQNNGV. The V and J ends lost 2 bases and 5 bases, in that order; junction bases with no gene match: 6. The CDR3 DNA reads as TGTGCCAGCAGCTTAAGGGGACAGGGAGGTACTGAAGCTTTCTTT. It is translated as CASSLRGQGGTEAFF.

The genes are TRBV4-2 and TRBJ1-1; possibly TRBD1 for D (6 bases). The CDR3 is 14 amino acids. V lost 5 bases and J lost 6, with 16 bases in between. The germline V gene encodes CDR1 LGHNA and CDR2 YNFKEQ. The CDR3 reads CASSYRGGPAEAFF. The CDR3, as DNA: TGTGCCAGCAGCTACCGCGGGGGGCCCGCTGAAGCTTTCTTT.

V and J are TRBV5-1 and TRBJ2-7; 9 bases agree with TRBD1. CDR3 length: 14 amino acids. CDR1 is SGHRS, CDR2 YFSETQ, per germline. The ends lost 9 bases at V and 5 bases at J; junction bases unmatched: 12. CDR3 residues: CATSTGTGLHEQYF. The CDR3 DNA sequence: TGCGCCACCTCGACCGGGACAGGGCTCCACGAGCAGTACTTC.

DNA of the CDR3: TGTGCCAGCAGGGGACTAGCGGGGAGGTACGAGCAGTACTTC. Residues: CASRGLAGRYEQYF. The rearrangement links TRBV6-5 to TRBJ2-7; 13 bases match TRBD2. There are 14 residues in the CDR3. The germline CDR1 and CDR2 sequences are MNHEY and SVGAGI. With V trimmed by 6 bases and J by 4 bases, 3 bases remained unmatched.

The chain uses TRBV5-1 and TRBJ2-3; D tentatively fits TRBD1 or TRBD2 (5 bases each). Trimming stripped 4 bases from V and 4 bases from J, with 16 bases between. Germline V gives CDR1 SGHRS, CDR2 YFSETQ. The length of the CDR3 is 15 residues. DNA for the CDR3: TGCGCCAGCAGCCCTACACGGTGGGGGTCAGATACGCAGTATTTT. It is translated as CASSPTRWGSDTQYF.

The chain recombines TRBV11-2 with TRBJ1-3; D is ambiguous. The CDR3 is made up of 18 amino acids. Germline V gene data show CDR1 as SGHAT and CDR2 as FQNNGV. V was shortened by 2 bases and J by 0 bases, with 17 bases between the two germline ends. CDR3 DNA: TGTGCCAGCAGCTTATCTTTCCTCAAGCGGAGCTCTGGAAACACCATATATTTT. Its protein product is CASSLSFLKRSSGNTIYF.

The sample holds a few counts of this clone. For the CDR3, the DNA is TGCGCCAGCAGCCAAGGGATACCGGGGGGGCAAAAAGATACGCAGTATTTT. Its translation: CASSQGIPGGQKDTQYF. The genes are TRBV4-1 and TRBJ2-3, with 8 bases fitting TRBD2. The germline gives CDR1 MGHRA, CDR2 YSYEKL. The CDR3 extends over 17 amino acids. V lost 1 base to trimming and J lost 5 bases; unmatched junction nucleotides: 11.

The chain carries TRBV5-6 and TRBJ1-6; no clear D gene. This CDR3 spans 14 amino acids. The germline V gene has CDR1 SGHDT and CDR2 YYEEEE. The ends were cut back, 3 bases at V and 0 bases at J, with 4 bases in the middle. This chain's CDR3 is CASSSSSYNSPLHF. CDR3 DNA: TGTGCCAGCAGCTCCTCCTCCTATAATTCACCCCTCCACTTT.

The chain joins TRBV29-1 to TRBJ2-7; D tentatively fits TRBD1 or TRBD2 (6 bases each). V lost 4 bases to trimming and J lost 2 bases, with 15 bases between them. Germline V gives CDR1 SQVTM, CDR2 ANQGSEA. This CDR3 has 14 amino acids. CDR3 nucleotide sequence: TGCAGCGTTGTTCGTCGGGGGCAAGCCTACGAGCAGTACTTC. This codes for CSVVRRGQAYEQYF.

The V and J genes are TRBV5-1 and TRBJ1-3; 9 nucleotides agree with TRBD1. This CDR3 has 17 amino acids. Germline V gives CDR1 SGHRS, CDR2 YFSETQ. Germline trimming cut 4 bases from V and 2 bases from J; bases unmatched to any gene: 10. The CDR3 coding sequence is TGCGCCAGCAGCCCCCCAAGGACAGGGGCGACTGGAAACACCATATATTTT. Amino acid sequence: CASSPPRTGATGNTIYF.

This chain joins TRBV28 and TRBJ1-5; D not certain. The germline gives CDR1 MDHEN, CDR2 SYDVKM. This CDR3 spans 12 amino acids. V dropped 8 bases and J dropped 0 bases, with 5 bases sitting between them. CDR3 sequence reads: CASSGSNQPQHF. The CDR3, as DNA: TGTGCCAGCTCAGGTAGCAATCAGCCCCAGCATTTT. Supplemented by reference TRBV28 and TRBJ1-5, the full variable domain reads DVKVTQSSRYLVKRTGEKVFLECVQDMDHENMFWYRQDPGLGLRLIYFSYDVKMKEKGDIPEGYSVSREKKERFSLILESASTNQTSMYLCASSGSNQPQHFGDGTRLSIL.

This clone came up once. The chain couples TRBV7-2 to TRBJ1-2, with 7 nucleotides matching TRBD1. Germline V CDR1 and CDR2: SGHTA, FQGNSA. CDR3 length: 16 residues. J gave up 3 bases and V 2 bases, and 9 bases lay outside the gene matches. As DNA, the CDR3 is TGTGCCAGCAGCTTACCCCTACAGGGGATCGACTATGGCTACACCTTC. It encodes CASSLPLQGIDYGYTF.

The chain couples TRBV7-9 to TRBJ1-2, with D maybe TRBD1 (5 bases). CDR1 is SEHNR, CDR2 FQNEAQ, per germline (reference sequence). The CDR3 has 15 amino acids. V was clipped by 0 bases and J by 3 bases, with 11 bases between them. In nucleotides, the CDR3 is TGTGCCAGCAGCTTAGCGGGCAGGGATCACTATGGCTACACCTTC. Protein: CASSLAGRDHYGYTF.

J is TRBJ1-1 and V is TRBV21-1. TRBV21-1 is given as a pseudogene. The CDR3 is 12 residues long. CDR3 nucleotides: TGTGCCAGAATCAGGACGGTCACTGAAGCTTTCTTT. The encoded protein is CARIRTVTEAFF.

V is TRBV11-3 and J is TRBJ1-6, with D unclear. V lost 2 bases and J lost 7, with 6 bases in between. Germline lookup yields CDR1 SGHNT and CDR2 YENEEA. The CDR3 is 13 residues long. The CDR3 loop is CASSLSGNSPLHF. The CDR3 nucleotides read TGTGCCAGCAGCTTATCGGGGAATTCACCCCTCCACTTT.

In this sample, this clone turned up once. This chain links TRBV9 with TRBJ1-1; D is ambiguous. With 0 bases removed from V and 4 bases from J, the gap between germline ends came to 10 bases. This CDR3 has 14 residues. Per germline, CDR1 SGDLS and CDR2 YYNGEE. DNA for the CDR3: TGTGCCAGCAGCGTAGAGTGGTCCGTCACTGAAGCTTTCTTT. This sequence encodes CASSVEWSVTEAFF.

CDR3 sequence: CSDSESGQHQETQYF. CDR3 DNA sequence: TGCAGCGACTCAGAAAGTGGTCAGCACCAAGAGACCCAGTACTTC. The chain recombines TRBV29-1 with TRBJ2-5; D call uncertain. V lost 7 bases and J 0 bases, leaving 18 bases between the germline ends. The length of the CDR3 is 15 residues. Germline V CDR1 and CDR2: SQVTM, ANQGSEA.

The CDR3 spells CASSSLTGYGEAFF. In DNA form, the CDR3 reads TGTGCCAGCAGTTCACTTACAGGGTATGGTGAAGCTTTCTTT. This chain joins TRBV11-2 and TRBJ1-1; D may be TRBD1 (6 bases). The CDR3 length is 14 residues. Per the germline V gene, CDR1 is SGHAT and CDR2 is FQNNGV. Trimming pared 6 bases from V and 7 bases from J, leaving 18 bases between.

The V and J genes are TRBV7-3 and TRBJ2-2; 10 nucleotides match TRBD2. Germline assignment: CDR1 SGHTA and CDR2 FQGTGA. The trim removed 6 bases at V and 5 bases at J, leaving 3 bases unmatched. The CDR3 runs to 14 residues. The CDR3 region is CASRQLAGTGELFF. CDR3 nucleotide sequence: TGTGCCAGCAGACAACTAGCGGGAACCGGGGAGCTGTTTTTT. Variable domain in full (rest from reference TRBV7-3 and TRBJ2-2): GAGVSQTPSNKVTEKGKYVELRCDPISGHTALYWYRQSLGQGPEFLIYFQGTGAADDSGLPNDRFFAVRPEGSVSTLKIQRTERGDSAVYLCASRQLAGTGELFFGEGSRLTVL.

The genes are TRBV6-1 and TRBJ1-6; D is ambiguous. This CDR3 comprises 13 residues. Germline-derived CDR1 and CDR2 are MNHNS and SASEGT. V dropped 3 bases and J dropped 8 bases, with 8 bases sitting between them. CDR3: CASSDLEDSPLHF. The CDR3 bases are TGTGCCAGCAGTGATTTGGAGGATTCACCCCTCCACTTT.